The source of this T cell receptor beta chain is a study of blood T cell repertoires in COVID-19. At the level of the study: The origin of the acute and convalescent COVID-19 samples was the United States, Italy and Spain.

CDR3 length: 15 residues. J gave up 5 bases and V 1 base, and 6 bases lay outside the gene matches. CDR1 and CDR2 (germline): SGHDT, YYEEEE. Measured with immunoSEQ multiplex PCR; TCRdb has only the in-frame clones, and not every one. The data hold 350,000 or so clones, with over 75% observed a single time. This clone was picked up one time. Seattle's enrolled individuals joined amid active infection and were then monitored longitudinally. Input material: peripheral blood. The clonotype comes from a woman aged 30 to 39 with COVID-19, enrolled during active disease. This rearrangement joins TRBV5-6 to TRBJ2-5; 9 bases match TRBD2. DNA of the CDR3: TGTGCCAGCAGCTTGTCGTGGCGGGAGGGCGAGACCCAGTACTTC. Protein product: CASSLSWREGETQYF.